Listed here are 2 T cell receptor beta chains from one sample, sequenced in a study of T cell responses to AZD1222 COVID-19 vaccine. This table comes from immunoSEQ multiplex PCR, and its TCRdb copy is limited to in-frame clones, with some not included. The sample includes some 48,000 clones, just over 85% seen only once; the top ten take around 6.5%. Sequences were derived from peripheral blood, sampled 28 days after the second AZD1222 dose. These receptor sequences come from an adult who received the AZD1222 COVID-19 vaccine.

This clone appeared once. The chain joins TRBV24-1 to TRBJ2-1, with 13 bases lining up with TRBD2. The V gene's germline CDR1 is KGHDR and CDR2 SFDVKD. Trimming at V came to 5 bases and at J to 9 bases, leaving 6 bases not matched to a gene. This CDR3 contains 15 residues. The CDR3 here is CATSARTSGSSEQFF. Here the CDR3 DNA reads TGTGCCACCAGTGCCCGGACTAGCGGGAGTAGTGAGCAGTTCTTC.

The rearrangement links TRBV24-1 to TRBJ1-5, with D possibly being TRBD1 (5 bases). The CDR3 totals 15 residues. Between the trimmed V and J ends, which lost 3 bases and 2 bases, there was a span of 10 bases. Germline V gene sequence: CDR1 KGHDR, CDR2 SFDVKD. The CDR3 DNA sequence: TGTGCCACCAGTGATGGGGCCGCTGGCAATCAGCCCCAGCATTTT. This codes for CATSDGAAGNQPQHF.